These T cell receptor beta chains were read from a single sample in a study of Graves' ophthalmopathy and Graves' hyperthyroidism. MiXCR, run by TCRdb on the multiplex PCR reads, gives a single entry per CDR3 protein. This table has about 390,000 distinct CDR3 sequences, approximately 15% appearing once. The sequenced sample was peripheral blood. The receptors come from a woman between 18 and 30 years old with stable Graves' hyperthyroidism. Both conserved end residues are trimmed from each CDR3. Expanded clones are given a class, and other clones once, few, many or no size at all.

NA | TRBV19 | ASRGQGQYYSYEQY
few | TRBV6-1 | ASGVLSGNTIY
many | TRBV6-5 | ASSTGQSRNYGYT
many | TRBV11-2 | ASSLDQWRGGHETQY
few | TRBV4-2 | ASSQGPGTVAYEQY
many | TRBV19 | ASSIVAGKAF
many | TRBV9 | ASSVGQGASPLH
many | TRBV9 | ASSPETGTRFGYT
many | TRBV7-2 | ASSLVDWCGYT
many | TRBV20-1 | SAVPLQRTETQY
many | TRBV19 | ASTGQGGHEQY
many | TRBV10-3 | AIRATGKSEAF
many | TRBV29-1 | SVGRGAEAF
many | TRBV6-5 | ASSYRLEGTEAF
many | TRBV20-1 | SARDPGQGPEQY
many | TRBV12-5 | ASGLPIQTGNYGYT